The text below deals with one T cell receptor beta chain. As yet, its antigen is unknown. This sample is part of a study of Graves' ophthalmopathy and Graves' hyperthyroidism. Whole-study results and caveats: Sensitivity reached 87.88% and specificity almost 83% for a 13-signature model separating ophthalmopathy from stable hyperthyroidism.

TCR beta CDR3 amplification used RNA transcripts. After a first-round RT-PCR with HTBI primers, a second-round multiplex PCR was run. TCRdb itself ran the multiplex PCR reads through MiXCR, one entry per CDR3 protein. The profile shows some 750,000 distinct CDR3 sequences, 35% to 50% of them singletons. From germline, CDR1 is DFQATT and CDR2 SNEGSKA (reference sequence). The CDR3 length is 12 residues. From fresh peripheral blood, 8 to 10 ml in volume, the PBMCs were obtained. The V and J genes are TRBV20-1 and TRBJ1-1; 7 bases map to TRBD1. Material for sequencing was peripheral blood. This TCR came from an adult man with Graves' ophthalmopathy. The CDR3 DNA follows: TGCAGAGCAGGGCAGGGGGACGCTGAAGCTTTCTTT. It encodes CRAGQGDAEAFF.